The source of this T cell receptor (beta chain) is a study of metastatic and nonmetastatic thyroid tumors. Study findings and constraints: Versus benign nodules, malignant thyroid tumors reportedly had significantly higher TCR beta diversity, in blood and tumor.

Patients were all untreated before their thyroid surgery. This clone occurred many times. Its matching antigen is unknown. TCRdb reanalyzed the PCR reads via MiXCR. The sample consists of 25,000 to 35,000 clones, under 4.5% of them appearing once. Unmatched junction bases numbered 7, after V lost 5 bases and J lost 0 bases. The CDR3 consists of 16 residues. CDR1 is LNHDA and CDR2 is SQIVND in the germline V gene (reference sequence). Sequenced: blood. This rearrangement joins TRBV19 to TRBJ1-5; TRBD1 matches at 7 bases. This sequence was found in a female donor with papillary thyroid cancer or a benign thyroid nodule (not recorded which). Some clones in this sample may be carry-over from other donors' samples. The CDR3 sequence: CASSAKGTDSNQPQHF. CDR3 nucleotide sequence: TGTGCCAGTAGTGCGAAGGGGACAGATAGCAATCAGCCCCAGCATTTT.